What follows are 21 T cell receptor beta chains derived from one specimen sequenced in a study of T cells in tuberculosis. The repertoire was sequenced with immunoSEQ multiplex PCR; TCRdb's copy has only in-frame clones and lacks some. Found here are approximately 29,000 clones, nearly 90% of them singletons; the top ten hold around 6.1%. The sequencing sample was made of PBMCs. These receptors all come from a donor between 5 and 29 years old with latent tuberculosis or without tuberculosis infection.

The CDR3, as DNA: TGTGCCAGCAAGGCCTCGGAGGGCTACACCTTC. It is translated as CASKASEGYTF. The chain uses TRBV5-4 and TRBJ1-2; D is unresolved. Looked up from germline, CDR1 is SGHNT and CDR2 is YYREEE (reference sequence). V lost 6 bases and J 8 bases, leaving 11 bases between the germline ends. This CDR3 contains 11 residues.

CDR3 DNA: TGTGCCAGCAGCTTCGGGACAGGGACTCTAGCCAAAAACATTCAGTACTTC. It codes for CASSFGTGTLAKNIQYF. The rearrangement uses TRBV7-2 and TRBJ2-4; TRBD1 matches 9 bases. CDR1 SGHTA and CDR2 FQGNSA come from the germline V gene. V shed 3 bases, J shed 0 bases, and the junction held 6 bases outside the gene matches. The CDR3 contains 17 residues.

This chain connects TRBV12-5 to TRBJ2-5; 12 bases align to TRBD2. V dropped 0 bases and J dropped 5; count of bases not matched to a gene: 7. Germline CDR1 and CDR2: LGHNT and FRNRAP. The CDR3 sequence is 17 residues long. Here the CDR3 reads CASGLVLGLAGGETQYF. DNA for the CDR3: TGTGCTAGTGGTTTGGTACTGGGGCTAGCGGGAGGGGAGACCCAGTACTTC.

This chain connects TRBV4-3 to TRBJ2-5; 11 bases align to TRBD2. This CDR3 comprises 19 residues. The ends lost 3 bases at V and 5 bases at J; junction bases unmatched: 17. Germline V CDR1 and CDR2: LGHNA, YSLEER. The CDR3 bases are TGCGCCAGCAGCCAGGGCCGGATAGCGGGGGGGCGAGGAGGGGAGACCCAGTACTTC. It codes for CASSQGRIAGGRGGETQYF.

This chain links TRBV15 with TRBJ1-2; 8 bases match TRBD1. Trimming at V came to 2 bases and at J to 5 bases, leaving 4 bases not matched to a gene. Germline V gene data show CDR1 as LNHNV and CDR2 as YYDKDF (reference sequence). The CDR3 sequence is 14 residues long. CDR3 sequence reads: CATSRSRQGYGYTF. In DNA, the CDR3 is TGTGCCACCAGCAGATCCCGACAGGGGTATGGCTACACCTTC.

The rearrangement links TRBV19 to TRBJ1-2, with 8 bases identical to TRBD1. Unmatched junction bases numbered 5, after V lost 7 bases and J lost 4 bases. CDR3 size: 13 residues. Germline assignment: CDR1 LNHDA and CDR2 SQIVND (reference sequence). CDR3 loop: CASIRGLGYGYTF. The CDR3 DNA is TGTGCCAGTATCAGGGGGCTGGGCTATGGCTACACCTTC.

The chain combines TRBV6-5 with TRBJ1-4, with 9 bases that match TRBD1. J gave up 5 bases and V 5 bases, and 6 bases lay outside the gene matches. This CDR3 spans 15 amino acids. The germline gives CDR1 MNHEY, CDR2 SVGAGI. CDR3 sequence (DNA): TGTGCCAGCAGTCCGGGACAGGGATTGAATGAAAAACTGTTTTTT. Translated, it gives CASSPGQGLNEKLFF.

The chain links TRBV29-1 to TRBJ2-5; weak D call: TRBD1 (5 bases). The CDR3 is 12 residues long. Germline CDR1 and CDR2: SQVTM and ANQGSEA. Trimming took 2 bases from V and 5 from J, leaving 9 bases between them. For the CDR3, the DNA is TGCAGCGTTGAAATACAGGCGGAGACCCAGTACTTC. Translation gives CSVEIQAETQYF.

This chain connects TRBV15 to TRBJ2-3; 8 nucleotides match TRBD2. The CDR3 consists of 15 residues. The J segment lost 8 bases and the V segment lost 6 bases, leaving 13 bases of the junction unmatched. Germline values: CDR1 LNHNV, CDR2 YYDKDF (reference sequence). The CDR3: CATSSGGMDEVTQYF. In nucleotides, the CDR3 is TGTGCCACCAGTTCGGGGGGGATGGACGAGGTTACGCAGTATTTT.

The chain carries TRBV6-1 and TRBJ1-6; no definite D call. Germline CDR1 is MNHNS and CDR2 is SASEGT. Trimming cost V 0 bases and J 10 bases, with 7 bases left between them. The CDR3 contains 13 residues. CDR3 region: CASSEALASPLHF. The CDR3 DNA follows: TGTGCCAGCAGTGAAGCCCTAGCATCACCCCTCCACTTT.

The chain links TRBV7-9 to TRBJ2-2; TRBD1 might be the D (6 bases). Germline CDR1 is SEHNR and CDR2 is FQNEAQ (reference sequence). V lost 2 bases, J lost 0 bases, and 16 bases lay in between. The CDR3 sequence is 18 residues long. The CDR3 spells CASSLRLGARANTGELFF. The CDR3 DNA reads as TGTGCCAGCAGCTTACGGTTGGGGGCAAGGGCGAACACCGGGGAGCTGTTTTTT.

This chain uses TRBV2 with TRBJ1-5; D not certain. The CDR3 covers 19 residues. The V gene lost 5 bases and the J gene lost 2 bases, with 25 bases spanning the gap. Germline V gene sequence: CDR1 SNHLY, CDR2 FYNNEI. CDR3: CASSHSNLMEKFGNQPQHF. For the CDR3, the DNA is TGTGCCAGCAGTCACTCGAATCTGATGGAGAAGTTCGGCAATCAGCCCCAGCATTTT.

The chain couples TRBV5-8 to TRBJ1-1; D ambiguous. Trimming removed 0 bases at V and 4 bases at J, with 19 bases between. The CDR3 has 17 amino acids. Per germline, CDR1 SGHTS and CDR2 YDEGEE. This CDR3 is CASSLVRRPLSATEAFF. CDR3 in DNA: TGTGCCAGCAGCTTGGTTCGGCGGCCGCTCAGTGCCACTGAAGCTTTCTTT.

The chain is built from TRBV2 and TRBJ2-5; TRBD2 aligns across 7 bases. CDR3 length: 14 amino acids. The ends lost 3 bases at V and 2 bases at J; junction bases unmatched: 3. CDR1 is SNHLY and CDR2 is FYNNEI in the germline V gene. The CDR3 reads CASSDQRGQETQYF. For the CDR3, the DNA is TGTGCCAGCAGTGACCAGCGGGGACAAGAGACCCAGTACTTC. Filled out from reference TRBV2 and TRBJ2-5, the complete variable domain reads EPEVTQTPSHQVTQMGQEVILRCVPISNHLYFYWYRQILGQKVEFLVSFYNNEISEKSEIFDDQFSVERPDGSNFTLKIRSTKLEDSAMYFCASSDQRGQETQYFGPGTRLLVL.

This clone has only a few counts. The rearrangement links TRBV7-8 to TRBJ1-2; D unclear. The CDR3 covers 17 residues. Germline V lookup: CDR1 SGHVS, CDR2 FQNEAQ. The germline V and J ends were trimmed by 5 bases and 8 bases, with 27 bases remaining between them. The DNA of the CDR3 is TGTGCCAGCAGCCCAAGGCGGGTACAGCGAATCCATGAAGGCTACACCTTC. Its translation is CASSPRRVQRIHEGYTF.

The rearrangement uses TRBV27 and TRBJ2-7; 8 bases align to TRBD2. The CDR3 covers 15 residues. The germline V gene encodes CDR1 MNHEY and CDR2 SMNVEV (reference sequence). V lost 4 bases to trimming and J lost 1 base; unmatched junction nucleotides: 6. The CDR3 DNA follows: TGTGCCAGCAGTTCCCGGGGGGGGCCTTCCTACGAGCAGTACTTC. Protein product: CASSSRGGPSYEQYF.

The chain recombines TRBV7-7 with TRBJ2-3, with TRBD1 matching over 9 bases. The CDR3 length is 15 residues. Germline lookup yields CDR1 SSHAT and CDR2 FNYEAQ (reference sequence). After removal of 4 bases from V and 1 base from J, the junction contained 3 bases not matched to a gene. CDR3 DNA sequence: TGTGCCAGCAGCTCGGGACAGGGAGGCACAGATACGCAGTATTTT. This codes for CASSSGQGGTDTQYF.

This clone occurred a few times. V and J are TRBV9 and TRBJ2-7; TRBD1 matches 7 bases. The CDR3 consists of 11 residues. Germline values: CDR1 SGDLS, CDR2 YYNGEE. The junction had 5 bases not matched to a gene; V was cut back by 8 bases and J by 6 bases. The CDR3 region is CARRQGGEQYF. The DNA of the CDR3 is TGTGCCAGAAGACAGGGTGGCGAGCAGTACTTC.

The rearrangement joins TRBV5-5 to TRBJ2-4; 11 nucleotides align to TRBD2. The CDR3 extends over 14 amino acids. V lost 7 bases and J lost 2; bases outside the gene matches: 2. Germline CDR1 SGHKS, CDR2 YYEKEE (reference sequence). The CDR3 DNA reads TGTGCCAGCCTAGCGGGGGGCACCAAAAACATTCAGTACTTC. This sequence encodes CASLAGGTKNIQYF. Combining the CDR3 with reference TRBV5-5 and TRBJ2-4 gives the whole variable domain DAGVTQSPTHLIKTRGQQVTLRCSPISGHKSVSWYQQVLGQGPQFIFQYYEKEERGRGNFPDRFSARQFPNYSSELNVNALLLGDSALYLCASLAGGTKNIQYFGAGTRLSVL.

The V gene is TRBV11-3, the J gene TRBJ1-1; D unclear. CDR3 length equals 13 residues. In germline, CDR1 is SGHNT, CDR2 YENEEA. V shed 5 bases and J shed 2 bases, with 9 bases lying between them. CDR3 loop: CASSAEGNTEAFF. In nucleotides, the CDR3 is TGTGCCAGCAGCGCGGAGGGAAACACTGAAGCTTTCTTT.

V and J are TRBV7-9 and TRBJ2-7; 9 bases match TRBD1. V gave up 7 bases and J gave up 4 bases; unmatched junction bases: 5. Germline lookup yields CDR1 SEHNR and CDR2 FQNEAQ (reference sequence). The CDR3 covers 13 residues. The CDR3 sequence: CASKGQGVYEQYF. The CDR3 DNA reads TGTGCCAGCAAGGGACAGGGTGTTTACGAGCAGTACTTC. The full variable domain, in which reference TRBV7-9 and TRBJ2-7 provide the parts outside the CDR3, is DTGVSQNPRHKITKRGQNVTFRCDPISEHNRLYWYRQTLGQGPEFLTYFQNEAQLEKSRLLSDRFSAERPKGSFSTLEIQRTEQGDSAMYLCASKGQGVYEQYFGPGTRLTVT.